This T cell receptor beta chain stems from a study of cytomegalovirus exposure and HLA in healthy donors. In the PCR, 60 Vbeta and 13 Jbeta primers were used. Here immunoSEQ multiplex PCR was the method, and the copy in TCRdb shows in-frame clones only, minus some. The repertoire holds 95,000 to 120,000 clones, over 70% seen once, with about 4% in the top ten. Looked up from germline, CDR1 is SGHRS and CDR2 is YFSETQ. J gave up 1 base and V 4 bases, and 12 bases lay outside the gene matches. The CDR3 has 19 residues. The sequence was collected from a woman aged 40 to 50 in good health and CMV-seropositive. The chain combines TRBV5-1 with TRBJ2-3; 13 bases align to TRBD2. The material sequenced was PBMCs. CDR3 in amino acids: CASSTLSGTSGARTDTQYF. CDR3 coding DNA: TGCGCCAGCAGCACCTTATCCGGGACTAGCGGGGCCCGCACAGATACGCAGTATTTT. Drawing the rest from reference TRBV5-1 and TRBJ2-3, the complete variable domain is KAGVTQTPRYLIKTRGQQVTLSCSPISGHRSVSWYQQTPGQGLQFLFEYFSETQRNKGNFPGRFSGRQFSNSRSEMNVSTLELGDSALYLCASSTLSGTSGARTDTQYFGPGTRLTVL.